This is a list of T cell receptor beta chains from one sample in a study of T-cell reconstitution after alpha-beta-depleted transplantation in children. TCRdb passed the PCR reads through MiXCR, listing each CDR3 protein once. Of more than 75,000 distinct CDR3 sequences listed, 23% are singletons. This specimen consisted of PBMCs, obtained before TCRalphabeta/CD19-depleted stem cell transplant. Every receptor here comes from a boy aged 2-9 years with acute lymphoblastic leukemia, due to receive a stem cell transplant. The CDR3 runs from the conserved cysteine through the conserved F or W. The D gene is left open where the match is weak. A row's size may be missing; if present it is once, few, many or a size class.

>few|NA|TRBV5-1|TRBJ1-3
TGCGCCAGCAGCTTGGGACCTGGAAACACCATATATTTT
CASSLGPGNTIYF
>NA|TRBD2|TRBV24-1|TRBJ2-3
TGTGCCACCAGTGCTGGACGGGAGGACGGCACAGATACGCAGTATTTT
CATSAGREDGTDTQYF
>few|NA|TRBV29-1|TRBJ2-2
TGCAGCGTTGTTAGCTGGGACGGGGAGCTGTTTTTT
CSVVSWDGELFF
>NA|NA|TRBV20-1|TRBJ2-3
TGCAGTGCTGGGGCTGCTAAGGGCGGAGTAACAGATACGCAGTATTTT
CSAGAAKGGVTDTQYF
>few|TRBD1|TRBV7-9|TRBJ2-3
TGTGCCAGCCTTGCCGGGACAGGGGTCCATACGCAGTATTTT
CASLAGTGVHTQYF
>NA|NA|TRBV2|TRBJ2-3
TGTGCCAGCACTGCCCTGACGGGCCGCGGTACGCAGTATTTT
CASTALTGRGTQYF
>few|NA|TRBV28|TRBJ2-7
TGTGCCAGCAAGTACGGAGGGGGCTACGAGCAGTACTTC
CASKYGGGYEQYF
>NA|NA|TRBV5-1|TRBJ2-6
TGCGCCAGCAGTCCAGACACGGCGGTCGTGGTTGGGGCCAACGTCCTGACTTTC
CASSPDTAVVVGANVLTF
>few|TRBD1|TRBV4-1|TRBJ1-1
TGCGCCAGCAGCCCCACGACAGGGAGAACTGAAGCTTTCTTT
CASSPTTGRTEAFF
>NA|TRBD1|TRBV28|TRBJ1-1
TGTGCCAGCAGTTTCGGTGGGACAGAGAACACTGAAGCTTTCTTT
CASSFGGTENTEAFF
>NA|NA|TRBV5-5|TRBJ1-2
TGTGCCAGCAGCTTGGCCGGGGGCGGCTATGGCTACACCTTC
CASSLAGGGYGYTF
>few|NA|TRBV20-1|TRBJ1-5
TGCAGTGCTAGCCAACGCAGCGATCAGCCCCAGCATTTT
CSASQRSDQPQHF
>NA|TRBD2|TRBV24-1|TRBJ2-1
TGTGCCACCAGTCGGGAAGGGACTAGCAATGAGCAGTTCTTC
CATSREGTSNEQFF
>few|TRBD1|TRBV3-1|TRBJ2-7
TGTGCCAGCAGCCTGGGGACAGGGGTTCGCGAGCAGTACTTC
CASSLGTGVREQYF
>few|NA|TRBV18|TRBJ2-2
TGTGCCAGTCTAGCATTGAACACCGGGGAGCTGTTTTTT
CASLALNTGELFF
>few|NA|TRBV5-1|TRBJ2-2
TGCGCCAGCAGCTTGGAACAGGAGCTGTTTTTT
CASSLEQELFF
>NA|TRBD2|TRBV20-1|TRBJ2-7
TGCAGTGCTAGGGGGACGGGAGGACGAATGTCCTACGAGCAGTACTTC
CSARGTGGRMSYEQYF
>many|TRBD1|TRBV27|TRBJ2-7
TGTGCCAGCAGTTTTTTGGGACAGGGTCCCTACGAGCAGTACTTC
CASSFLGQGPYEQYF
>few|TRBD1|TRBV24-1|TRBJ1-2
TGTGCCACCAGCCCCCGGACAGGGAATGGCTACACCTTC
CATSPRTGNGYTF
>few|TRBD2|TRBV7-2|TRBJ2-7
TGTGCCAGCAGCCGGGGGGTCGGTTCTGCCTACGAGCAGTACTTC
CASSRGVGSAYEQYF
>NA|NA|TRBV28|TRBJ1-1
TGTGCCAGCAGGGGGGGAAAGGGGACTGAAGCTTTCTTT
CASRGGKGTEAFF
>NA|NA|TRBV10-3|TRBJ2-7
TGTGCCATCAGTGAGTCGGGCAGGGGATCCCCCTACGAGCAGTACTTC
CAISESGRGSPYEQYF
>few|NA|TRBV2|TRBJ2-7
TGTGCCAGCAGTGACGTCGTCTCCGAGGTCGAGCAGTACTTC
CASSDVVSEVEQYF